Sequencing of this T cell receptor beta chain was carried out in a study of shared clonotypes between healthy human individuals. Study background: Participating donors consisted of two women and a few men aged 18 to 49.

The split of CD4+ cells yielded CD45RA+ naive and CD45RA-negative memory subsets. V shed 3 bases and J shed 8 bases, with 8 bases lying between them. Germline lookup yields CDR1 MDHEN and CDR2 SYDVKM. The CDR3 contains 12 residues. Whole-study findings and limits: Read depth was anticipated to influence clonotype sharing among donors.

Tens of thousands of T cell genomes, or around 200 ng DNA, went into the sorted-subset replicate PCRs. Profiling relied on immunoSEQ multiplex PCR, and the TCRdb table lists in-frame clones only, not all of them. The sample consists of over a million clones, more than 75% of them appearing once. About this clone: Its antigen is not identified.

This rearrangement joins TRBV28 to TRBJ2-1; D unresolved. The sample taken for sequencing was memory CD4+ T cells from PBMCs. Subset in this sample: CD45RA-negative fraction. The receptor's source is a man aged 18 to 35 in good health. Some clones in this sample may be carry-over from other donors' samples. CDR3 residues: CASSFSSYEQFF. CDR3 in DNA: TGTGCCAGCAGTTTCTCTAGTTATGAGCAGTTCTTC. The whole variable domain, remainder taken from reference TRBV28 and TRBJ2-1, is DVKVTQSSRYLVKRTGEKVFLECVQDMDHENMFWYRQDPGLGLRLIYFSYDVKMKEKGDIPEGYSVSREKKERFSLILESASTNQTSMYLCASSFSSYEQFFGPGTRLTVL.